Listed below are T cell receptor beta chains from one sample, sequenced in a study of T cell repertoires in aging, cancer and after chemotherapy. In TCRdb, the multiplex PCR reads were re-called with MiXCR into one record per CDR3 protein. Among under 7,500 distinct CDR3 sequences listed, over 20% were seen once. The specimen was blood. These receptors were obtained from a human donor with a blood cancer. Both conserved end residues are part of each CDR3. Fields, in order: CDR3 length, V gene, clone size, D gene, J gene, CDR3 protein, CDR3 DNA. A D gene is named only where the DNA matches it firmly. The listing skips clone size in some rows; elsewhere it reads once, few, many or a size class.

17	TRBV6-1	medium-sized	TRBD1	TRBJ1-3	CASSEARGTVPGNTIYF	TGTGCCAGCAGTGAAGCAAGAGGGACAGTACCCGGAAACACCATATATTTT
12	TRBV7-2	few	-	TRBJ1-1	CASSLRGGEAFF	TGTGCCAGCAGCCTCCGGGGGGGTGAAGCTTTCTTT
14	TRBV30	medium-sized	-	TRBJ2-7	CAWSVWAGYYEQYF	TGTGCCTGGAGTGTATGGGCCGGCTACTACGAGCAGTACTTC
14	TRBV12-3/TRBV12-4	-	-	TRBJ1-6	CASSRQGITSPLHF	TGTGCCAGCAGCCGGCAGGGGATTACTTCACCCCTCCACTTT
13	TRBV12-3/TRBV12-4	medium-sized	-	TRBJ1-2	CASSFRRTYGYTF	TGTGCCAGCAGTTTCAGGAGGACCTATGGCTACACCTTC
11	TRBV28	-	-	TRBJ1-1	CASSHRFEAFF	TGTGCCAGCAGTCACAGGTTTGAAGCTTTCTTT
16	TRBV7-9	-	TRBD1	TRBJ1-3	CASSSGTVLSGNTIYF	TGTGCCAGCAGTTCAGGGACAGTCCTCTCTGGAAACACCATATATTTT
15	TRBV11-2	medium-sized	-	TRBJ1-6	CASSLAWQGTSPLHF	TGTGCCAGCAGCTTAGCTTGGCAGGGTACCTCACCCCTCCACTTT
15	TRBV7-3	-	-	TRBJ2-1	CASSLMGISSNEQFF	TGTGCCAGCAGCTTAATGGGTATTAGCTCAAATGAGCAGTTCTTC
12	TRBV20-1	few	TRBD1	TRBJ1-2	CSAGQGPYGYTF	TGCAGTGCAGGACAGGGGCCATATGGCTACACCTTC
14	TRBV20-1	-	-	TRBJ1-1	CSAKTPGRGTEAFF	TGCAGTGCCAAAACCCCTGGTCGGGGCACTGAAGCTTTCTTT
16	TRBV15	few	-	TRBJ1-1	CATSRDLAGYNTEAFF	TGTGCCACCAGCAGAGATTTGGCAGGGTATAACACTGAAGCTTTCTTT
17	TRBV19	medium-sized	TRBD1	TRBJ1-5	CASSIGQGFWNNQPQHF	TGTGCCAGTAGTATCGGACAGGGGTTTTGGAACAATCAGCCCCAGCATTTT
14	TRBV20-1	-	TRBD1	TRBJ2-5	CSALRDRDKETQYF	TGCAGTGCACTCCGGGACAGGGACAAAGAGACCCAGTACTTC
14	TRBV20-1	few	-	TRBJ2-1	CSARKSGGVDEQFF	TGCAGTGCTAGAAAGTCTGGGGGAGTTGATGAGCAGTTCTTC
10	TRBV29-1	medium-sized	-	TRBJ2-1	CSASFNEQFF	TGCAGCGCCTCTTTCAATGAGCAGTTCTTC
14	TRBV5-6	-	-	TRBJ2-7	CASSLSPGNYEQYF	TGTGCCAGCAGTTTAAGTCCCGGAAACTACGAGCAGTACTTC
14	TRBV5-1	few	-	TRBJ2-7	CASSKDLFSYEQYF	TGCGCCAGCAGCAAAGACTTGTTCTCCTACGAGCAGTACTTC
15	TRBV5-1	-	-	TRBJ2-1	CASSHRRSSYNEQFF	TGCGCCAGCAGCCACAGGAGGAGCTCCTACAATGAGCAGTTCTTC
14	TRBV5-1	-	TRBD1	TRBJ2-7	CAIGPRTGWYEQYF	TGCGCCATCGGTCCCCGGACAGGGTGGTACGAGCAGTACTTC
13	TRBV12-3/TRBV12-4	few	-	TRBJ1-2	CASSLGGAHGYTF	TGTGCCAGCAGTTTAGGGGGTGCTCATGGCTACACCTTC
13	TRBV10-1	once	TRBD2	TRBJ2-2	CACYLSGVGELFF	TGCGCCTGCTATTTGAGCGGGGTCGGGGAGCTGTTTTTT
12	TRBV5-1	-	-	TRBJ1-2	CASTPGLGGYTF	TGCGCCAGCACCCCCGGGTTGGGGGGCTACACCTTC
15	TRBV5-1	few	TRBD1	TRBJ1-1	CASSLGVTGFTEAFF	TGCGCCAGCAGCTTGGGAGTGACAGGGTTCACTGAAGCTTTCTTT
13	TRBV20-1	few	-	TRBJ1-1	CSARDPRNTEAFF	TGCAGTGCCCGAGACCCGCGGAACACTGAAGCTTTCTTT
13	TRBV7-9	few	-	TRBJ1-1	CASSAQGFTEAFF	TGTGCCAGCAGCGCGCAGGGATTCACTGAAGCTTTCTTT
14	TRBV19	medium-sized	-	TRBJ2-3	CASRDTQIGDTQYF	TGTGCCAGTCGGGACACCCAGATCGGGGATACGCAGTATTTT
13	TRBV29-1	medium-sized	-	TRBJ1-1	CSGVASPGTEAFF	TGCAGCGGGGTGGCATCCCCCGGCACTGAAGCTTTCTTT
15	TRBV27	-	-	TRBJ1-5	CASTLSGVGNQPQHF	TGTGCCAGCACACTCTCGGGGGTTGGCAATCAGCCCCAGCATTTT
15	TRBV7-2	-	-	TRBJ1-3	CASSQSGMSGNTIYF	TGTGCCAGCAGCCAATCAGGGATGTCTGGAAACACCATATATTTT